The next 14 T cell receptor beta chains were all read from a single sample in a study of spatial heterogeneity in lung cancer. Study-level points and caveats: Within tumors, counts of expanded alpha and beta TCRs tracked tumor mutation counts.

TCRdb reprocessed the 5' RACE reads with MiXCR, giving one entry per CDR3 protein. The top ten hold roughly 9.6% of the sample, which has about 23,000 distinct CDR3 sequences, about 4.4% seen once. The time point denotes: sample taken at primary tumor resection. For these receptors, no antigen is known. This material consisted of lung tumor tissue, taken at surgery. These receptors all come from a male donor with early-stage non-small cell lung cancer.

This clonotype was counted ten times or more. The gene calls are TRBV7-2 and TRBJ1-6, with TRBD1 matching 8 bases. CDR1 and CDR2 (germline): SGHTA, FQGNSA. V shed 3 bases, J shed 9 bases, and the junction held 4 bases outside the gene matches. The CDR3 runs 14 residues. This chain's CDR3 is CASSFRGRASPLHF. CDR3 nucleotides: TGTGCCAGCAGCTTCAGGGGGCGGGCTTCACCCCTCCACTTT. Filled out from reference TRBV7-2 and TRBJ1-6, the complete variable domain reads GAGVSQSPSNKVTEKGKDVELRCDPISGHTALYWYRQSLGQGLEFLIYFQGNSAPDKSGLPSDRFSAERTGGSVSTLTIQRTQQEDSAVYLCASSFRGRASPLHFGNGTRLTVT.

This clonotype appeared many times. The rearrangement links TRBV20-1 to TRBJ2-7; 10 bases map to TRBD1. The germline gives CDR1 DFQATT, CDR2 SNEGSKA (reference sequence). Germline trimming cut 4 bases from V and 0 bases from J; bases unmatched to any gene: 15. The CDR3 spans 18 residues. This chain's CDR3 is CSATWDRDRGSSSYEQYF. The DNA of the CDR3 is TGCAGTGCTACCTGGGACCGGGACAGGGGCTCCAGCTCCTACGAGCAGTACTTC.

This clonotype occurred many times. The V and J genes are TRBV9 and TRBJ2-2; D is unclear. Germline V gene lookup returns CDR1 SGDLS and CDR2 YYNGEE. The CDR3 covers 14 residues. Trimming took off 4 bases at V and 3 bases at J, with 10 bases between the two ends. DNA of the CDR3: TGTGCCAGCAGCAGGCAGGTAGACACCGGGGAGCTGTTTTTT. It codes for CASSRQVDTGELFF.

This clonotype has a count of ten or more. This chain connects TRBV7-9 to TRBJ2-7, with a possible D match to TRBD1 (6 bases). With 1 base removed from V and 5 bases from J, the gap between germline ends came to 15 bases. This CDR3 is built from 15 residues. Germline loops: CDR1 SEHNR, CDR2 FQNEAQ (reference sequence). The CDR3 DNA follows: TGTGCCAGCAGCTTAGTACAGGGCTTCATCCACGAGCAGTACTTC. It encodes CASSLVQGFIHEQYF.

This clonotype was seen at least ten times. The rearrangement uses TRBV29-1 and TRBJ1-2, with TRBD1 as a possible D gene (6 bases). Germline V gene sequence: CDR1 SQVTM, CDR2 ANQGSEA. This CDR3 is built from 12 residues. The CDR3, as DNA: TGCAGGGTGGGACATTCGGCGGGCGGCTACACCTTC. Protein sequence: CRVGHSAGGYTF.

This clonotype occurred many times. The CDR3 DNA reads as TGTGCCAGCAGTTTGAGGGAGGGGGAACTGTTTTTT. Translating it yields CASSLREGELFF. The chain employs TRBV28 and TRBJ1-4; TRBD1 is a possible D gene (6 bases). Trimming stripped 3 bases from V and 12 bases from J, with 11 bases between. Germline V lookup: CDR1 MDHEN, CDR2 SYDVKM. CDR3 length equals 12 residues.

In its sample, this clonotype was seen many times. V is TRBV20-1 and J is TRBJ1-2; 7 nucleotides line up with TRBD1. V shed 5 bases, J shed 7 bases, and the junction held 13 bases outside the gene matches. Germline V gene lookup returns CDR1 DFQATT and CDR2 SNEGSKA (reference sequence). This CDR3 has 14 amino acids. The CDR3: CSAPHGTAGSGYTF. In nucleotides, the CDR3 is TGCAGTGCTCCCCACGGGACAGCAGGTTCTGGCTACACCTTC.

This clonotype occurred many times. The rearrangement links TRBV18 to TRBJ2-2; no clear D gene. This CDR3 is built from 14 residues. CDR1 and CDR2 (germline): KGHSH, LQKENI. V was shortened by 4 bases and J by 1 base, with 7 bases between the two germline ends. CDR3 sequence (DNA): TGTGCCAGCTCACTGGATTTGAACACCGGGGAGCTGTTTTTT. Residues: CASSLDLNTGELFF.

This clonotype appeared many times. The gene calls are TRBV6-1 and TRBJ2-5; no firm D call. The length of the CDR3 is 14 residues. The V end was cut by 10 bases, the J end by 7 bases, with 22 bases between. Germline values: CDR1 MNHNS, CDR2 SASEGT. In nucleotides, the CDR3 is TGTGCCATTCTAGGCCCCCGGCCCCCCGGGACCCAGTACTTC. Protein sequence: CAILGPRPPGTQYF.

This clonotype has at least ten counts. One end of the junction varies from germline; a read error may be responsible. The chain links TRBV11-2 to TRBJ1-6; D unresolved. The CDR3 sequence is 13 residues long. Germline loops: CDR1 SGHAT, CDR2 FQNNGV. The CDR3 is CDSSLVAPSPLHF. CDR3 DNA: TGTGACAGCAGCTTGGTCGCTCCTTCACCCCTCCACTTT.

By sample share, this clonotype is medium-sized. This rearrangement joins TRBV20-1 to TRBJ1-4; 9 bases line up with TRBD1. This CDR3 is built from 16 residues. Germline V gene lookup returns CDR1 DFQATT and CDR2 SNEGSKA (reference sequence). Trimming cost V 3 bases and J 7 bases; bases outside gene matches: 12. In DNA, the CDR3 is TGCAGTGCTAGTTCCTACCGGGACAGGGACGGTGAAAAACTGTTTTTT. Amino acids: CSASSYRDRDGEKLFF.

This clonotype showed up many times. CDR3 DNA sequence: TGTGCCAGCAGCACAGGGTTTGCGAGAGAGACCCAGTACTTC. It translates to CASSTGFARETQYF. V is TRBV7-9 and J is TRBJ2-5, with TRBD1 as a possible D gene (6 bases). CDR1 is SEHNR and CDR2 is FQNEAQ in the germline V gene (reference sequence). The V end lost 5 bases, the J end lost 4 bases, and 14 bases lay between the germline ends. The CDR3 runs 14 residues.

This clonotype was counted many times. The V and J genes are TRBV18 and TRBJ1-4; 7 nucleotides align to TRBD1. V lost 5 bases to trimming and J lost 8 bases; unmatched junction nucleotides: 11. Germline CDR1 KGHSH, CDR2 LQKENI. The CDR3 runs to 15 residues. CDR3 amino acids: CASSTGQPRREKLFF. DNA for the CDR3: TGTGCCAGCTCAACGGGACAGCCCCGGCGAGAAAAACTGTTTTTT.

This clonotype was detected many times. The chain uses TRBV6-5 and TRBJ1-3; 8 positions match TRBD1. The V and J ends lost 4 bases and 4 bases, in that order; junction bases with no gene match: 0. Germline assignment: CDR1 MNHEY and CDR2 SVGAGI. CDR3 length: 13 amino acids. As DNA, the CDR3 is TGTGCCAGCAGTTGGACAGGGGGAAACACCATATATTTT. This codes for CASSWTGGNTIYF.